This TCR beta chain was recorded in a study of CD8 T cells in ankylosing spondylitis. Study-level findings and limits: Past research had described some motif variants in reactive arthritis synovial fluid and blood. There was reportedly significant enrichment of clones that were disease-linked in matched ankylosing spondylitis synovial fluid. One TCR beta motif, made up of eight or nine highly homologous variants, appeared characteristic of ankylosing spondylitis blood. Relatively rare in peripheral blood, disease-linked clones were also CD8+.

TCRdb reprocessed the 5' RACE reads with MiXCR, giving one entry per CDR3 protein. The sample contains about 210,000 distinct CDR3 sequences, 5.5% to 7.5% of which appear only once. Germline CDR1 reads LGHNA; CDR2 reads YNFKEQ. The CDR3 length is 15 residues. After removal of 1 base from V and 3 bases from J, the junction contained 6 bases not matched to a gene. At least ten counts were recorded for this clonotype. What it binds is not known. This sequence was found in a male donor with ankylosing spondylitis. Sequencing was done on a sample of blood, either unsorted or a sorted T cell fraction (not recorded which). The chain has TRBV4-2 and TRBJ2-7; 7 nucleotides match TRBD1. CDR3 nucleotides: TGTGCCAGCAGCCAAGGACAGGGTCGGAGCTACGAGCAGTACTTC. Residues: CASSQGQGRSYEQYF.